These 10 T cell receptor beta chains were sequenced from one sample in a study of blood T cells in healthy people across ages. A second PCR of roughly 7 to 11 cycles used a sample-barcoded 5' primer and a J-beta primer mix. A single record per CDR3 protein comes from TCRdb applying MiXCR to the 5' RACE reads. This table holds some 780,000 distinct CDR3 sequences, around 50% found once. Source material: blood. Source of these receptors: a man in his forties or fifties in good health.

The V gene is TRBV7-6, the J gene TRBJ1-2, with 8 bases fitting TRBD1. Germline V gives CDR1 SGHVS, CDR2 FNYEAQ. The CDR3 consists of 16 residues. V trimming: 1 base; J trimming: 6 bases; junction bases outside the gene matches: 10. CDR3 sequence reads: CASSLGGLGQGNGYTF. CDR3 DNA: TGTGCCAGCAGCTTAGGAGGATTAGGACAGGGCAATGGCTACACCTTC.

CDR3 residues: CASSSGLAGGLSDTQYF. For the CDR3, the DNA is TGCGCCAGCAGCTCCGGACTAGCGGGGGGCCTATCAGATACGCAGTATTTT. The chain recombines TRBV5-1 with TRBJ2-3, with TRBD2 identical over 14 bases. The CDR3 is 17 residues long. CDR1 is SGHRS, CDR2 YFSETQ, per germline. V trimming: 3 bases; J trimming: 4 bases; junction bases outside the gene matches: 7.

In regard to this clonotype: Germline is not matched at one junction end, which may reflect a read error. CDR3 in amino acids: CVSSTDRVQPQHF. The CDR3 nucleotides are TGTGTCAGCAGCACGGACAGGGTACAGCCCCAGCATTTT. V gene TRBV6-5 combines with J gene TRBJ1-5; 8 bases line up with TRBD1. The V gene's germline CDR1 is MNHEY and CDR2 SVGAGI. This CDR3 has 13 amino acids.

This clonotype appeared a single time. This sequence joins TRBV18 and TRBJ2-5, with 7 bases aligning to TRBD1. The end of the DNA aligns better with TRBJ2-7, so the J call may be wrong. Looked up from germline, CDR1 is KGHSH and CDR2 is LQKENI. The CDR3 is made up of 14 amino acids. CDR3 in amino acids: CASSPRGQIYEQYF. DNA for the CDR3: TGTGCCAGCTCACCAAGGGGACAGATCTACGAGCAGTACTTC.

This clonotype has a handful of counts. This chain connects TRBV6-5 to TRBJ2-1, with 10 bases fitting TRBD2. After removal of 2 bases from V and 4 bases from J, the junction contained 5 bases not matched to a gene. The CDR3 is made up of 16 amino acids. Germline assignment: CDR1 MNHEY and CDR2 SVGAGI. This chain's CDR3 is CASSYGEAGGYNEQFF. CDR3 nucleotides: TGTGCCAGCAGTTACGGTGAAGCGGGAGGGTACAATGAGCAGTTCTTC.

In this sample, this clonotype turned up once. The chain joins TRBV12-3 or TRBV12-4 to TRBJ1-4, with a tentative D call TRBD1 (5 bases). The CDR3 length is 14 residues. Trimming removed 7 bases from V and 5 bases from J, with 14 bases in between. CDR3 nucleotides: TGTGCCAGCAAGATCGCGGACACCAATGAAAAACTGTTTTTT. Protein: CASKIADTNEKLFF.

The gene calls are TRBV7-2 and TRBJ2-1, with 10 bases aligning to TRBD2. In germline, CDR1 is SGHTA, CDR2 FQGNSA. The CDR3 runs 14 residues. Losses at the gene ends were 8 bases for V and 8 bases for J; bases not matched to a gene: 9. The CDR3 bases are TGTGCCAGCCGGCTAGCGGGAGAAGTCTATGAGCAGTTCTTC. Its protein product is CASRLAGEVYEQFF. The variable domain in full, with the rest retrieved from reference TRBV7-2 and TRBJ2-1, is GAGVSQSPSNKVTEKGKDVELRCDPISGHTALYWYRQSLGQGLEFLIYFQGNSAPDKSGLPSDRFSAERTGGSVSTLTIQRTQQEDSAVYLCASRLAGEVYEQFFGPGTRLTVL.

In the case of this clonotype: The junction and the germline gene differ at one end; a read error may be behind it. The V gene is TRBV29-1, the J gene TRBJ2-7; tentatively, D is TRBD2 (5 bases). Germline CDR1 SQVTM, CDR2 ANQGSEA. The CDR3 totals 13 residues. This CDR3 reads CGVRLDSSSEQYF. For the CDR3, the DNA is TGCGGCGTTCGATTGGACTCCTCTAGCGAGCAGTACTTC.

The rearrangement links TRBV9 to TRBJ1-2, with D perhaps TRBD1 (5 bases). V was trimmed by 0 bases and J by 10 bases, leaving 19 bases between them. The germline gives CDR1 SGDLS, CDR2 YYNGEE. The CDR3 length is 15 residues. CDR3 sequence: CASSVATGQGDDYTF. Here the CDR3 DNA reads TGTGCCAGCAGCGTAGCTACGGGGCAGGGAGATGACTACACCTTC.

This clonotype was counted only a few times. V usage is TRBV11-2 and J usage is TRBJ2-5, with 9 nucleotides matching TRBD1. The CDR3 consists of 13 residues. Per the germline V gene, CDR1 is SGHAT and CDR2 is FQNNGV. V gave up 6 bases and J gave up 7 bases; unmatched junction bases: 6. The CDR3 DNA sequence: TGTGCCAGCAGTCCACAGGGGGCTGGGACCCAGTACTTC. It codes for CASSPQGAGTQYF.